The sequence of this TCR beta chain was determined in a study of neurological immune-mediated disorders. This clonotype was counted many times. The antigen is undetermined. J gave up 1 base and V 9 bases, and 3 bases lay outside the gene matches. The CDR3 is made up of 13 amino acids. The germline V gene encodes CDR1 ENHRY and CDR2 SYGVKD. Via MiXCR, TCRdb re-called the 5' RACE reads, giving one row per CDR3 protein. The sample records tens of thousands of distinct CDR3 sequences, around 5% being singletons. Study-wide results and limits: No expanded-clone CDR3 amino acid sequence recurred across subjects, suggesting private TCR-beta repertoires.

The chain joins TRBV10-3 to TRBJ1-1, with 9 positions matching TRBD1. Sequenced material: PBMCs. This TCR came from a human donor with multiple sclerosis. The donor label of this sample is uncertain. CDR3 region: CAIRDRENTEAFF. The CDR3 bases are TGTGCCATAAGGGACAGGGAGAACACTGAAGCTTTCTTT.